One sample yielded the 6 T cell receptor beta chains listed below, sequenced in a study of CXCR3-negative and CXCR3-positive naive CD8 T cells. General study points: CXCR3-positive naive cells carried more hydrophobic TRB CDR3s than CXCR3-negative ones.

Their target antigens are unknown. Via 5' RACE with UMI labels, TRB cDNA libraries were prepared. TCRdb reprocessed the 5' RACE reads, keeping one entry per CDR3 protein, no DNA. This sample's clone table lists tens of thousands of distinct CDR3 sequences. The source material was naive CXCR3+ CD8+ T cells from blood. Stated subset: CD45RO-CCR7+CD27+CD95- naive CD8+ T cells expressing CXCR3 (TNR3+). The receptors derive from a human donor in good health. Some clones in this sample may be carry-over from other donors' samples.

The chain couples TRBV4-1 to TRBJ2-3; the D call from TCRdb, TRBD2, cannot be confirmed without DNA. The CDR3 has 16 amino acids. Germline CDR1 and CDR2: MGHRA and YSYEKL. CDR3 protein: CASSQGLAAITDTQYF.

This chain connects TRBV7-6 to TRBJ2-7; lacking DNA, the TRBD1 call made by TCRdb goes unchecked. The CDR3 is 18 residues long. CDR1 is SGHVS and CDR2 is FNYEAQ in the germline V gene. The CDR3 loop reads CASSPPENIAGDSYEQYF.

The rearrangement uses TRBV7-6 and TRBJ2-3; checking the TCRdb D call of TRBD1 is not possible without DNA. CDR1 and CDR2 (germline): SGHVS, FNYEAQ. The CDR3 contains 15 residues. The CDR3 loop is CASSPPAGGLGTQYF.

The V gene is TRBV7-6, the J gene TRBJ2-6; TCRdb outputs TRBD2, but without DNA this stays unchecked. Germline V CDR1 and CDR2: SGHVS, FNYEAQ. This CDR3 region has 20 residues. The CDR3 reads CASSPPPWASGESGANVLTF.

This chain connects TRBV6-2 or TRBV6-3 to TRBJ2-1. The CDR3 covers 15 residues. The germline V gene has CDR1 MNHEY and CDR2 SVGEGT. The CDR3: CASSFGISPYNEQFF.

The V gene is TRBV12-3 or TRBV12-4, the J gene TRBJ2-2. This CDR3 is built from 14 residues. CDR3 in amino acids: CASSLPANTGELFF.